The present T cell receptor (beta chain) was sequenced within a study of PD-L1 blockade in urothelial cancer. Study summary: The year 2014 saw patients start atezolizumab, 1,200 mg intravenously every 3 weeks. Blood drawn 3 weeks (second dose) and 6 weeks after treatment start was analyzed. Median blood clonality was around 0.086, with some 89,000 unique TCRs.

Time point here: pretreatment peripheral blood. Germline CDR1 MNHEY, CDR2 SMNVEV (reference sequence). The length of the CDR3 is 15 residues. Deletions cut 5 bases from V and 4 bases from J, with 15 bases between. Produced via immunoSEQ multiplex PCR; TCRdb's table is partial and in-frame only. The repertoire consists of under 55,000 clones, with about 86% occurring once and the leading ten covering more than 3%. The J gene is TRBJ1-5, the V gene TRBV27, with TRBD1 as a possible D gene (6 bases). The sample in question was PBMCs, obtained around atezolizumab (anti-PD-L1) treatment. This clonotype was sampled from a man aged 65 to 85 with urothelial cancer. The CDR3 nucleotides read TGTGCCAGCAGTGCAGGGGTGAGGGGGAATCAGCCCCAGCATTTT. It is translated as CASSAGVRGNQPQHF.